This T cell receptor beta chain was documented in a study of blood T cell repertoires in COVID-19. Study-level background: Acute and convalescent COVID-19 specimens originated in the United States, Italy and Spain. Sample material is recorded as cDNA or gDNA derived from T cells, B-cell-depleted T cells, or PBMCs.

Original data processing: Estimated nucleated cell counts came from reference gene primer amplification. The data were produced by immunoSEQ multiplex PCR, yet TCRdb's version contains in-frame clones alone and is incomplete. The DNA was the basis for D and trimming; V, J and clone size are from that table. This sample has 80,000 or so clones, with about 86% found just once. The CDR3 runs 14 residues. Germline CDR1 and CDR2: SNHLY and FYNNEI. V shed 6 bases and J 7 bases; nucleotides not matched to a gene: 7. Details on this clone: Other DNA sequences from this sample encode an identical CDR3 as well.

The sequenced material came from peripheral blood. The origin of this receptor is a man older than 75 with acute or convalescent COVID-19. The V gene is TRBV2, the J gene TRBJ1-5, with TRBD1 identical over 9 bases. CDR3 sequence: CASSLGQGGQPQHF. For the CDR3, the DNA is TGTGCCAGCAGCTTGGGACAGGGAGGACAGCCCCAGCATTTT.